The TCR beta chain described here comes from a study of blood T cell repertoires in COVID-19. V lost 2 bases and J 4 bases, leaving 13 bases between the germline ends. The CDR3 has 15 residues. Germline V gene lookup returns CDR1 SGHNT and CDR2 YYREEE (reference sequence). Measured with immunoSEQ multiplex PCR; TCRdb has only the in-frame clones, and not every one. The sample contains some 170,000 clones, about 91% of which appear only once. The chain links TRBV5-4 to TRBJ2-1, with a weak D call TRBD2 (6 bases). Sample: peripheral blood. The origin of this receptor is a woman aged 45-65 years with acute or convalescent COVID-19. The CDR3 nucleotides read TGTGCCAGCAGCTTCCCTAGCGCAGTTTACAATGAGCAGTTCTTC. It specifies CASSFPSAVYNEQFF.